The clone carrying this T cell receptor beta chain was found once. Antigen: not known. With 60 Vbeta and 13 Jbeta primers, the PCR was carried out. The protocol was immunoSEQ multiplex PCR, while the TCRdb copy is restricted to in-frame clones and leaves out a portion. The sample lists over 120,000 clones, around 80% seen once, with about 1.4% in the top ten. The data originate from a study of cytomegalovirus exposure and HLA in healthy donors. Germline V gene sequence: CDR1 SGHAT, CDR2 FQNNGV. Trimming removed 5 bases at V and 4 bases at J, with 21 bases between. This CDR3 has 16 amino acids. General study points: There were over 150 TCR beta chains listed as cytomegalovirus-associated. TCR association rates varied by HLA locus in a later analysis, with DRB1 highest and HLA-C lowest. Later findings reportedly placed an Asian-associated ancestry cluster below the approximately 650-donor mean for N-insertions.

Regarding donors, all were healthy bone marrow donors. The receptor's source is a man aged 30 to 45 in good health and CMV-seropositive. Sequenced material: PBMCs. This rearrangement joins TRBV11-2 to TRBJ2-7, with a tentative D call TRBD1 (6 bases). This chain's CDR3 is CASSPSDSLVPYEQYF. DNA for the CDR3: TGTGCCAGCAGCCCGTCGGACAGCCTAGTCCCATACGAGCAGTACTTC.